This paragraph reports one TCR beta chain. Its antigen is unknown. This record belongs to a study of beta chain features in type 1 diabetes. Expressed TCRB transcripts were sequenced after all isolated RNA was converted to cDNA. TCRdb's copy holds only in-frame clones and misses some; the assay was immunoSEQ multiplex PCR. The sample consists of 310,000 or so clones, 7% to 9% of them appearing once. General study points: Whether TCRB rearrangement is influenced by HLA type was left unresolved in this analysis. Among all four CD4+ subsets, Type 1 diabetes patients had TCRB CDR3s that were moderately but significantly shorter.

Cell sorting via CD45RO/CCR7/CD25/CD127/CD95/CD27 was performed to obtain CD4+ naive, central memory, regulatory and stem cell-like memory cells. V was shortened by 6 bases and J by 5 bases, with 14 bases between the two germline ends. The CDR3 totals 13 residues. Germline CDR1 and CDR2: SGHRS and YFSETQ. The J gene is TRBJ2-5, the V gene TRBV5-1; no firm D call. This TCR came from a young woman in good health. The sequencing sample was made of central memory CD4+ T cells from blood. CDR3 protein: CASKPLGGETQYF. In DNA, the CDR3 is TGCGCCAGCAAACCCCTGGGTGGGGAGACCCAGTACTTC.